The 15 T cell receptor beta chains reported below all come from one sample, sequenced in a study of TIL therapy for anti-PD-1-resistant metastatic lung cancer (dated by TCRdb to the early 2020s). Taken with the paper, the label for time point translates to: pre-treatment sample, taken before nivolumab and TIL therapy. TCR beta CDR3 regions were amplified from genomic DNA by bias-controlled multiplex PCR with the immunoSEQ v3 hsTCRB kit. As stored in TCRdb, this immuneACCESS dataset retains in-frame rearrangements with V and J assigned. A fraction of the clones does not appear; measured against another copy, unresolved V genes explain less than half of the discrepancy, and the remainder lacks a known reason. This sample has 9,500 to 15,000 clones in its table, and more than 75% of those were observed once. Clones ranked in the top ten supply 10% of the sample. The input for sequencing was blood, taken at baseline. The receptors shown here come from a person between 30 and 80 years old with non-small cell lung cancer.

V and J are TRBV30 and TRBJ1-1; 10 nucleotides align to TRBD1. V was clipped by 7 bases and J by 5 bases; unmatched bases: 7. The germline gives CDR1 GTSNPN, CDR2 SVGIG (reference sequence). The CDR3 loop spans 13 amino acids. CDR3 sequence (DNA): TGTGCCTCAAACGGGGACAGGGGAACTGAAGCTTTCTTT. Protein product: CASNGDRGTEAFF.

The V call is TRBV7-6, the J call TRBJ2-5; the match to TRBD2 covers 13 bases. The CDR3 length is 18 residues. The junction had 6 bases not matched to a gene; V was cut back by 0 bases and J by 2 bases. The germline CDR1 and CDR2 sequences are SGHVS and FNYEAQ. CDR3 bases: TGTGCCAGCAGCTTAGCTGGACTAGCGGGAGTAGGACAAGAGACCCAGTACTTC. This sequence encodes CASSLAGLAGVGQETQYF.

This clone turned up a few times. The rearrangement uses TRBV27 and TRBJ2-7; TRBD2 matches at 11 bases. The ends lost 7 bases at V and 5 bases at J; junction bases unmatched: 7. The CDR3 has 14 residues. Looked up from germline, CDR1 is MNHEY and CDR2 is SMNVEV (reference sequence). CDR3 nucleotides: TGTGCCAGCAACCCTAGCGGGAGGTCCCACGAGCAGTACTTC. Translating gives CASNPSGRSHEQYF.

The gene calls are TRBV5-1 and TRBJ2-3; D is perhaps TRBD1 or TRBD2 (5 bases each). Per the germline V gene, CDR1 is SGHRS and CDR2 is YFSETQ. The V end was cut by 4 bases, the J end by 1 base, with 13 bases between. The CDR3 runs to 15 residues. The CDR3 coding sequence is TGCGCCAGCAGCATCCGGGACCTGGGCACAGATACGCAGTATTTT. This encodes CASSIRDLGTDTQYF.

This clone occurred once. The CDR3 loop reads CASNLPGDTEAFF. DNA for the CDR3: TGTGCCAGCAATCTACCAGGGGACACTGAAGCTTTCTTT. The chain is built from TRBV6-5 and TRBJ1-1, with a tentative D call TRBD1 (6 bases). The length of the CDR3 is 13 residues. Germline lookup yields CDR1 MNHEY and CDR2 SVGAGI. Trimming pared 7 bases from V and 3 bases from J, leaving 12 bases between.

The chain links TRBV4-2 to TRBJ2-7, with TRBD2 identical over 10 bases. The CDR3 totals 17 residues. Germline V lookup: CDR1 LGHNA, CDR2 YNFKEQ. The V and J ends lost 0 bases and 1 base, in that order; junction bases with no gene match: 6. Here the CDR3 DNA reads TGTGCCAGCAGCCAAGATCCTACTAGCGGGGCGTCCTACGAGCAGTACTTC. Amino acids: CASSQDPTSGASYEQYF.

The chain employs TRBV21-1 and TRBJ2-3; the table gives TRBD2 as D, unverified against the DNA. TRBV21-1 is a known pseudogene. CDR3 length: 22 amino acids. In DNA, the CDR3 is TGTGCCAGCAGCAATCTTAATTCTCTGGGACTAGCGGGAGGTACTAGCACAGATACGCAGTATTTT. Protein sequence: CASSNLNSLGLAGGTSTDTQYF.

This clone has a handful of counts. This rearrangement joins TRBV6-1 to TRBJ1-2; the match to TRBD1 covers 10 bases. CDR1 and CDR2 from the germline V gene are MNHNS and SASEGT. The CDR3 is made up of 15 amino acids. V was pared by 10 bases and J by 1 base, with 9 bases of the junction left unmatched. CDR3 loop: CATRLRDRGNYGYTF. The CDR3, as DNA: TGTGCCACCCGACTCCGGGACAGGGGTAACTATGGCTACACCTTC.

The chain is built from TRBV7-9 and TRBJ1-2; unclear D gene. With 5 bases removed from V and 4 bases from J, the gap between germline ends came to 17 bases. This CDR3 contains 15 residues. CDR1 is SEHNR, CDR2 FQNEAQ, per germline (reference sequence). For the CDR3, the DNA is TGTGCCAGCAGCCCAGCGACCAGGTACAGCTATGGCTACACCTTC. Translation: CASSPATRYSYGYTF.

This chain connects TRBV13 to TRBJ2-1; the match to TRBD2 covers 13 bases. Germline V gene data show CDR1 as PRHDT and CDR2 as FYEKMQ (reference sequence). With V trimmed by 4 bases and J by 7 bases, 7 bases remained unmatched. The CDR3 contains 16 residues. This CDR3 reads CASSSGLAGDSNEQFF. Written as DNA, the CDR3 is TGTGCCAGCAGCTCTGGACTAGCGGGAGATAGTAATGAGCAGTTCTTC.

The gene calls are TRBV27 and TRBJ1-4; 7 nucleotides agree with TRBD1. This CDR3 spans 13 amino acids. V shed 11 bases and J 8 bases; nucleotides not matched to a gene: 11. Germline-derived CDR1 and CDR2 are MNHEY and SMNVEV (reference sequence). The chain's CDR3 is CAGRGLAEEKLFF. The CDR3, as DNA: TGTGCCGGGAGGGGGCTGGCAGAGGAAAAACTGTTTTTT.

The genes are TRBV28 and TRBJ1-4; D is uncertain. The CDR3 spans 16 residues. CDR1 is MDHEN and CDR2 is SYDVKM in the germline V gene. V was pared by 3 bases and J by 1 base, with 12 bases between. CDR3 region: CASSFPGRGTNEKLFF. CDR3 in DNA: TGTGCCAGCAGTTTCCCCGGGCGGGGAACTAATGAAAAACTGTTTTTT.

This clone was counted between two and nine times. This sequence joins TRBV29-1 and TRBJ2-7; TRBD1 matches 9 bases. V shed 5 bases, J shed 5 bases, and the junction held 7 bases outside the gene matches. Germline CDR1 reads SQVTM; CDR2 reads ANQGSEA. The CDR3 totals 13 residues. CDR3 region: CSVTGQGMHEQYF. The CDR3 coding sequence is TGCAGCGTTACGGGACAGGGAATGCACGAGCAGTACTTC.

The chain is built from TRBV18 and TRBJ2-1; 12 nucleotides line up with TRBD2. Trimming took 3 bases from V and 6 from J; bases not matched to a gene: 12. CDR3 length: 18 amino acids. Germline V gene sequence: CDR1 KGHSH, CDR2 LQKENI. The chain's CDR3 is CASSPPGLAGRKFNEQFF. In nucleotides, the CDR3 is TGTGCCAGCTCACCTCCGGGACTAGCGGGCCGCAAATTCAATGAGCAGTTCTTC.

The chain has TRBV28 and TRBJ2-1; 9 bases line up with TRBD2. In germline, CDR1 is MDHEN, CDR2 SYDVKM. CDR3 length equals 16 residues. Trimming cost V 1 base and J 1 base; bases outside gene matches: 2. CDR3 in amino acids: CASSLFAGGSYNEQFF. In DNA, the CDR3 is TGTGCCAGCAGTTTATTTGCGGGAGGGTCCTACAATGAGCAGTTCTTC.